The 24 T cell receptor beta chains below all came from one sample that was sequenced in a study of blood T cell repertoires in COVID-19. TCRdb keeps only in-frame clones here, not all; method: immunoSEQ multiplex PCR. The sample carries 25,000 to 35,000 clones, 90% to 95% recorded once. The specimen was peripheral blood. All receptors come from a woman aged 70 to 79 with COVID-19, enrolled during active disease.

CDR3 sequence (DNA): TGTGCCAGTTTGTCACTAGCGGGAGACAATGAGCAGTTCTTC. Protein sequence: CASLSLAGDNEQFF. V usage is TRBV27 and J usage is TRBJ2-1, with TRBD2 matching 11 bases. The CDR3 spans 14 residues. Germline CDR1 is MNHEY and CDR2 is SMNVEV (reference sequence). Trimming cost V 9 bases and J 5 bases; bases outside gene matches: 6.

J is TRBJ1-5 and V is TRBV19; possibly TRBD1 for D (5 bases). The CDR3 runs to 15 residues. Germline CDR1 LNHDA, CDR2 SQIVND (reference sequence). With 3 bases removed from V and 6 bases from J, the gap between germline ends came to 15 bases. CDR3: CASSMSGNVGQPQHF. The CDR3 DNA reads TGTGCCAGTAGTATGTCAGGGAATGTGGGTCAGCCCCAGCATTTT.

For the CDR3, the DNA is TGTGCCAGTAGTAGCCTGGGGAGGCGGGGACTAGCGGGAGCCACAGATACGCAGTATTTT. Amino acids: CASSSLGRRGLAGATDTQYF. The V call is TRBV19, the J call TRBJ2-3; TRBD2 matches 14 bases. Germline CDR1 LNHDA, CDR2 SQIVND (reference sequence). The V segment lost 4 bases and the J segment 2 bases; nucleotides outside the gene matches: 14. The CDR3 has 20 residues.

The chain combines TRBV5-8 with TRBJ1-2, with D possibly TRBD1 on 5 matching bases. With 2 bases removed from V and 8 bases from J, the gap between germline ends came to 13 bases. This CDR3 has 13 amino acids. Per the germline V gene, CDR1 is SGHTS and CDR2 is YDEGEE. The DNA for the CDR3 is TGTGCCAGCAGCTTATGGGGGGAAGAGGGCTACACCTTC. Amino acids: CASSLWGEEGYTF.

The chain links TRBV7-9 to TRBJ2-1; 11 positions match TRBD2. Per the germline V gene, CDR1 is SEHNR and CDR2 is FQNEAQ (reference sequence). With 2 bases clipped from V and 7 bases from J, the junction kept 10 bases outside the gene matches. The CDR3 loop spans 17 amino acids. As DNA, the CDR3 is TGTGCCAGCAGCTTATCAATAGCGGGAGGGAGCGTGAATGAGCAGTTCTTC. It encodes CASSLSIAGGSVNEQFF.

This clone was found once. The rearrangement joins TRBV5-1 to TRBJ1-2; 11 bases agree with TRBD1. V lost 4 bases to trimming and J lost 8 bases; unmatched junction nucleotides: 13. CDR1 is SGHRS and CDR2 is YFSETQ in the germline V gene. The CDR3 spans 16 residues. CDR3 sequence reads: CASSPLTGTGGNGYTF. The CDR3 coding sequence is TGCGCCAGCAGCCCTCTGACCGGGACAGGGGGTAACGGCTACACCTTC.

V and J are TRBV19 and TRBJ1-6; a possible D gene is TRBD1 (6 bases). Trimming removed 2 bases at V and 10 bases at J, with 15 bases between. CDR3 size: 15 residues. From germline, CDR1 is LNHDA and CDR2 SQIVND (reference sequence). The CDR3 region has the DNA TGTGCCAGTAGTATAACCGCAGGGGTCCAATCACCCCTCCACTTT. This translates into CASSITAGVQSPLHF.

The chain uses TRBV12-3 or TRBV12-4 and TRBJ1-5; D ambiguous. This CDR3 has 13 residues. Trimming stripped 5 bases from V and 5 bases from J, with 10 bases between. The CDR3 is CASSSQDYQPQHF. DNA for the CDR3: TGTGCCAGCAGTAGCCAGGACTATCAGCCCCAGCATTTT.

V gene TRBV5-1 combines with J gene TRBJ1-6, with 8 bases aligning to TRBD1. The length of the CDR3 is 15 residues. Germline values: CDR1 SGHRS, CDR2 YFSETQ. V shed 4 bases, J shed 10 bases, and the junction held 10 bases outside the gene matches. CDR3 DNA sequence: TGCGCCAGCAGCGGGAGGGAGACAGGGGACTCACCCCTCCACTTT. Its protein product is CASSGRETGDSPLHF.

The CDR3 DNA sequence: TGTGCCAGCAGCTCCGGGACTAGCTACGAGCAGTACTTC. Protein product: CASSSGTSYEQYF. J is TRBJ2-7 and V is TRBV7-9; 8 bases fit TRBD2. V gave up 4 bases and J gave up 3 bases; unmatched junction bases: 2. The length of the CDR3 is 13 residues. Per germline, CDR1 SEHNR and CDR2 FQNEAQ (reference sequence). The complete variable domain, with remaining parts taken from reference TRBV7-9 and TRBJ2-7, reads DTGVSQNPRHKITKRGQNVTFRCDPISEHNRLYWYRQTLGQGPEFLTYFQNEAQLEKSRLLSDRFSAERPKGSFSTLEIQRTEQGDSAMYLCASSSGTSYEQYFGPGTRLTVT.

The chain couples TRBV19 to TRBJ1-1; D is unresolved. CDR3 length: 16 residues. Germline V lookup: CDR1 LNHDA, CDR2 SQIVND (reference sequence). The ends were cut back, 8 bases at V and 3 bases at J, with 22 bases in the middle. In nucleotides, the CDR3 is TGTGCCAGTGGGAACCGGGTCGGGGTAAGGGACACTGAAGCTTTCTTT. Its protein is CASGNRVGVRDTEAFF.

The chain uses TRBV19 and TRBJ1-5, with 7 bases that match TRBD1. This CDR3 comprises 13 residues. The germline V gene has CDR1 LNHDA and CDR2 SQIVND (reference sequence). The trim removed 6 bases at V and 6 bases at J, leaving 5 bases unmatched. CDR3 nucleotides: TGTGCCAGTAGCGGTCAGGGGGTTCAGCCCCAGCATTTT. Its protein product is CASSGQGVQPQHF.

The rearrangement uses TRBV27 and TRBJ1-2, with a possible D match to TRBD1 (6 bases). V was clipped by 5 bases and J by 4 bases, with 17 bases between them. CDR3 length equals 15 residues. Germline V gene lookup returns CDR1 MNHEY and CDR2 SMNVEV (reference sequence). The CDR3: CASSRTPDRLYGYTF. CDR3 bases: TGTGCCAGCAGTCGAACGCCGGACAGACTCTATGGCTACACCTTC.

The rearrangement uses TRBV5-1 and TRBJ1-3, with 8 bases identical to TRBD1. CDR3 size: 16 residues. Germline CDR1 reads SGHRS; CDR2 reads YFSETQ. The ends lost 3 bases at V and 0 bases at J; junction bases unmatched: 5. The CDR3 nucleotides are TGCGCCAGCAGCTCGACAGGGGCGAACTCTGGAAACACCATATATTTT. It encodes CASSSTGANSGNTIYF.

J is TRBJ2-5 and V is TRBV7-3; tentatively, D is TRBD2 (5 bases). Germline lookup yields CDR1 SGHTA and CDR2 FQGTGA. Trimming took off 3 bases at V and 0 bases at J, with 5 bases between the two ends. The CDR3 sequence is 13 residues long. The DNA for the CDR3 is TGTGCCAGCAGCTTCGGGAACCAAGAGACCCAGTACTTC. This sequence encodes CASSFGNQETQYF. Supplemented by reference TRBV7-3 and TRBJ2-5, the full variable domain reads GAGVSQTPSNKVTEKGKYVELRCDPISGHTALYWYRQSLGQGPEFLIYFQGTGAADDSGLPNDRFFAVRPEGSVSTLKIQRTERGDSAVYLCASSFGNQETQYFGPGTRLLVL.

This chain connects TRBV5-8 to TRBJ1-6; the D gene is possibly TRBD1 (6 bases). Between the trimmed V and J ends, which lost 1 base and 4 bases, there was a span of 9 bases. The germline V gene encodes CDR1 SGHTS and CDR2 YDEGEE. The CDR3 sequence is 15 residues long. CDR3 in amino acids: CASSLSTGYNSPLHF. The CDR3 nucleotides are TGTGCCAGCAGCTTGTCTACAGGGTATAATTCACCCCTCCACTTT.

This chain connects TRBV9 to TRBJ2-3; TRBD1 might be the D (6 bases). V was trimmed by 2 bases and J by 2 bases, leaving 15 bases between them. The germline gives CDR1 SGDLS, CDR2 YYNGEE. The CDR3 extends over 16 amino acids. The DNA of the CDR3 is TGTGCCAGCAGCGTCAGAGGAGACAGGCACACAGATACGCAGTATTTT. It is translated as CASSVRGDRHTDTQYF. Complete variable domain (other parts from reference TRBV9 and TRBJ2-3): DSGVTQTPKHLITATGQRVTLRCSPRSGDLSVYWYQQSLDQGLQFLIQYYNGEERAKGNILERFSAQQFPDLHSELNLSSLELGDSALYFCASSVRGDRHTDTQYFGPGTRLTVL.

The rearrangement links TRBV5-1 to TRBJ2-2; 7 nucleotides agree with TRBD2. Germline-derived CDR1 and CDR2 are SGHRS and YFSETQ. J gave up 2 bases and V 5 bases, and 3 bases lay outside the gene matches. CDR3 length equals 14 residues. CDR3 bases: TGCGCCAGCAGTCTAGCGGATAACACCGGGGAGCTGTTTTTT. It yields the protein CASSLADNTGELFF.

The CDR3 loop reads CASSEGGSITEAFF. The CDR3 bases are TGTGCCAGCTCAGAAGGGGGCAGTATCACTGAAGCTTTCTTT. The gene calls are TRBV18 and TRBJ1-1, with 7 bases that match TRBD1. Germline CDR1 and CDR2: KGHSH and LQKENI. J lost 4 bases, V lost 5 bases, and 7 bases had no gene match. The CDR3 consists of 14 residues.

The chain couples TRBV12-3 or TRBV12-4 to TRBJ1-2; D not resolved. The length of the CDR3 is 12 residues. V lost 3 bases and J lost 11, with 13 bases in between. In nucleotides, the CDR3 is TGTGCCAGCAGTTTCTCCGACACCCGATACACCTTC. Translating it yields CASSFSDTRYTF.

The chain carries TRBV28 and TRBJ2-5; 7 nucleotides match TRBD2. The germline V gene has CDR1 MDHEN and CDR2 SYDVKM. V gave up 5 bases and J gave up 5 bases; unmatched junction bases: 14. This CDR3 contains 16 residues. CDR3 nucleotide sequence: TGTGCCAGCAGTCCCCATGGGAGGGGTCCAATGGAGACCCAGTACTTC. It translates to CASSPHGRGPMETQYF.

The chain has TRBV27 and TRBJ1-1; possible D gene TRBD1, 5 bases. CDR1 and CDR2 (germline): MNHEY, SMNVEV (reference sequence). Trimming removed 7 bases from V and 1 base from J, with 16 bases in between. The CDR3 contains 15 residues. The CDR3 protein is CASTRVGQQNTEAFF. Here the CDR3 DNA reads TGTGCCAGCACTCGGGTCGGACAACAGAACACTGAAGCTTTCTTT.

V gene TRBV28 combines with J gene TRBJ2-1; 14 nucleotides line up with TRBD2. Per the germline V gene, CDR1 is MDHEN and CDR2 is SYDVKM. This CDR3 spans 18 amino acids. Losses at the gene ends were 2 bases for V and 5 bases for J; bases not matched to a gene: 8. CDR3: CASSLGTSGSLADNEQFF. Here the CDR3 DNA reads TGTGCCAGCAGTTTAGGGACTAGCGGGAGTCTCGCGGACAATGAGCAGTTCTTC.

The chain joins TRBV30 to TRBJ1-1; D remains ambiguous. Trimming pared 2 bases from V and 3 bases from J, leaving 7 bases between. From germline, CDR1 is GTSNPN and CDR2 SVGIG (reference sequence). This CDR3 has 12 residues. The CDR3 DNA reads as TGTGCCTGGAGTCCGGGTTACACTGAAGCTTTCTTT. This encodes CAWSPGYTEAFF.